This T cell receptor (beta chain) derives from a study of radiation and T cells in renal cell carcinoma. The germline V gene has CDR1 MNHNS and CDR2 SASEGT. This CDR3 comprises 14 residues. Trimming pared 5 bases from V and 4 bases from J, leaving 14 bases between. The treatment: treatment-naive control, cytoreductive nephrectomy. Sequenced by immunoSEQ multiplex PCR; TCRdb stores in-frame clones only, minus some. The table has 14,000 or so clones, approximately 52% seen once; the top ten hold around 13%. The sample in question was tumor tissue, obtained from a patient whose treatment was nephrectomy without radiotherapy. The gene calls are TRBV6-1 and TRBJ1-1; TRBD1 might be the D (5 bases). The sequence came from a man in his fifties with renal cell carcinoma. The CDR3 protein is CASSFPGTGTEAFF. For the CDR3, the DNA is TGTGCCAGCAGTTTCCCAGGGACTGGCACTGAAGCTTTCTTT.